This T cell receptor (beta chain) was retrieved from a study of blood T cell repertoires in COVID-19. Study details: The origin of the acute and convalescent COVID-19 samples was the United States, Italy and Spain. The cDNA or gDNA used as material had been derived from T cells, B-cell-depleted T cells, or PBMCs.

V shed 1 base and J 0 bases; nucleotides not matched to a gene: 16. The CDR3 runs to 20 residues. CDR1 and CDR2 from the germline V gene are GTSNPN and SVGIG (reference sequence). In the source study's methods: Estimation of nucleated cell counts relied on the amplification of reference gene primers. Assay used: immunoSEQ multiplex PCR; TCRdb lists only in-frame clones, some missing. V and J calls plus clone size are reproduced from that table; the DNA served to infer D and trimming. The sample yields 220,000 or so clones, 85% seen once. V and J are TRBV30 and TRBJ1-2, with 11 bases aligning to TRBD1. The sequencing input was peripheral blood. The receptor was derived from a man aged 50 to 59 who had recovered from COVID-19. The CDR3 is CAWSGWTGGLQTYSNYGYTF. In nucleotides, the CDR3 is TGTGCCTGGAGTGGTTGGACAGGGGGCCTTCAAACTTATTCTAACTATGGCTACACCTTC. Supplemented by reference TRBV30 and TRBJ1-2, the full variable domain reads SQTIHQWPATLVQPVGSPLSLECTVEGTSNPNLYWYRQAAGRGLQLLFYSVGIGQISSEVPQNLSASRPQDRQFILSSKKLLLSDSGFYLCAWSGWTGGLQTYSNYGYTFGSGTRLTVV.